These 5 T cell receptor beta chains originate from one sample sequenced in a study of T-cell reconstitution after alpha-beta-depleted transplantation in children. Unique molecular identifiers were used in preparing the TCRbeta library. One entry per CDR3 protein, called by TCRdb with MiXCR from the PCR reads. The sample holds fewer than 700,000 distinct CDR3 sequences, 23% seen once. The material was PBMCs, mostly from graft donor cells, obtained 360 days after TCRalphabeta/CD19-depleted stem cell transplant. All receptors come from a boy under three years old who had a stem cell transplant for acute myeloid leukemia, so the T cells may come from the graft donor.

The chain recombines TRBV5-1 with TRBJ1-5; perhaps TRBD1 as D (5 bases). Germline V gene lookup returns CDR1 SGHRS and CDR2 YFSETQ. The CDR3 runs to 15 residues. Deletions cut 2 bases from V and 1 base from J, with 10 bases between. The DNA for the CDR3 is TGCGCCAGCAGCTTTGGGGGAGGGAGCAATCAGCCCCAGCATTTT. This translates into CASSFGGGSNQPQHF.

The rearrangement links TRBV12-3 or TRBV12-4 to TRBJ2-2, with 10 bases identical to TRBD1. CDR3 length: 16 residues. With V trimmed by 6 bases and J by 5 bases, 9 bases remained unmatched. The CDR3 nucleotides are TGTGCCAGCAGGCGGGACAGGGGAGCAGGGACCGGGGAGCTGTTTTTT. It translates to CASRRDRGAGTGELFF.

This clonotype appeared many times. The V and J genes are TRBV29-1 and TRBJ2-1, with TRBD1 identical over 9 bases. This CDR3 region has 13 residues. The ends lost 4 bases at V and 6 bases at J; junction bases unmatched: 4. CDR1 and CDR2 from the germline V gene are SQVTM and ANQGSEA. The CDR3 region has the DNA TGCAGCGTTGCCGGGACAGGGTCCAATGAGCAGTTCTTC. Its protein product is CSVAGTGSNEQFF.

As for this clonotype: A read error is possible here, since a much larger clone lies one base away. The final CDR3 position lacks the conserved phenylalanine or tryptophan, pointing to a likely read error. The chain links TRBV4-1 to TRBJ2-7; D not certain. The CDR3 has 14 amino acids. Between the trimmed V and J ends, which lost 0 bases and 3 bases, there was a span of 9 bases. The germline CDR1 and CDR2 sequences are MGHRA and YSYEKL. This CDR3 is CASSQEAAVYEQYL. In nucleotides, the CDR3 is TGCGCCAGCAGCCAAGAGGCGGCGGTCTACGAGCAGTACCTC.

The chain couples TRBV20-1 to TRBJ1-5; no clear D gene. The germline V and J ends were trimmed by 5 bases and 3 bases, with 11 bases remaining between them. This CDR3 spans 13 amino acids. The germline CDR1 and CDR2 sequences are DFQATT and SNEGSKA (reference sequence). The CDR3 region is CSALGSSNQPQHF. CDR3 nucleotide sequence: TGCAGTGCTTTGGGCTCTTCCAATCAGCCCCAGCATTTT.